This TCR beta chain was recorded in a study of molecular identifiers for immune sequencing clone quantification. Study-level findings and limits: More than 98% of effector molecules, versus under 1% of naive-cell molecules, belonged to clones above 20 RNA copies.

On this clonotype: Its antigen is unknown. A much larger clone is a single base away; this may be a read error.

One entry per CDR3 protein, called by TCRdb with MiXCR from the PCR reads. The sample contains approximately 90,000 distinct CDR3 sequences, less than 25% of which appear only once. CDR3 length equals 13 residues. Germline assignment: CDR1 GTSNPN and CDR2 SVGIG (reference sequence). The genes are TRBV30 and TRBJ2-3; D gene uncertain. Sequenced input: naive CD8+ T cells from blood, with Jurkat cell RNA spiked in. Subset described: FACS-sorted CD8+CD4-CCR7+CD45RA+ naive T cells. The sequence came from a human donor in good health. Some libraries in this study had Jurkat cell RNA spiked in. CDR3 coding DNA: TGTGCCAGGAGTTGGTCCAGCACAGATACGCAGTATTTT. This sequence encodes CARSWSSTDTQYF.